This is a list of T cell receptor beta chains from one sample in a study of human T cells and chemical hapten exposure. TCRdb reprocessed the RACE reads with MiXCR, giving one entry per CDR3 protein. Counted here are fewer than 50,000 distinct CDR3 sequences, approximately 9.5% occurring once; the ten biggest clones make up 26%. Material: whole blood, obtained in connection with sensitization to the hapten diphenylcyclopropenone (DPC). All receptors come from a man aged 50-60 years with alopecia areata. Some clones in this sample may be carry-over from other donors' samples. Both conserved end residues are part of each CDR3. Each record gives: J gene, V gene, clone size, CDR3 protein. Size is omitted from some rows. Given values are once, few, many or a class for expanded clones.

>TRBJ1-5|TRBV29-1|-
CSVGGDRDQPQHF
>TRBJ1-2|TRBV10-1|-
CASSESASPYGYTF
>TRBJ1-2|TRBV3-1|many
CASSQETGPYGYTF
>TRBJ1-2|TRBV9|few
CASSVYGETTASYGYTF
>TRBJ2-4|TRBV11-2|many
CASSLEGRGNIQYF
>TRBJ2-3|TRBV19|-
CASSGGRNTDTQYF
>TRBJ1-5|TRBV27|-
CASSLLLNQPQHF
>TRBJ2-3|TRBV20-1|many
CSASPQVKDTQYF
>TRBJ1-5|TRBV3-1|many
CASSQGTVNQPQHF
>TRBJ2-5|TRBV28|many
CASSFRARRHQETQYF
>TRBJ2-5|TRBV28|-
CAINEAGSQTQYF
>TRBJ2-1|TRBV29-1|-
CSVNSGTGSFF
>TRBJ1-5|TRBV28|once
CASSSQKFGDISNQPQHF
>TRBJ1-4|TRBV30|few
CAWSVQGTFEKLFF
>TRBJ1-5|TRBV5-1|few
CASSLVGNQPQHF
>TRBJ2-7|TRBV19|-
CASNQQIRGDYEQYF
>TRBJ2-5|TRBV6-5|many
CASRTTGGVETQYF
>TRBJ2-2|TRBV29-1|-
CSVTQGKRTPGSSFF
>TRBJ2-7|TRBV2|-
CASSEVSRQYF
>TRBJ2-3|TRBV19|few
CASGEGRGRSDTQYF
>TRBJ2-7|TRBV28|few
CASSLLATTGYEQYF
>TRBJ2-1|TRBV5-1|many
CASSYDRDGGYNEQFF
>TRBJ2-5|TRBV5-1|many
CASSLYFEETQYF
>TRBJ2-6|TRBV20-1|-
CSARVGWGTGANVLTF
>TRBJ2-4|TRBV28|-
CASSLEGVAKNIQYF
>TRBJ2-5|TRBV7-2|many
CASSRSGQETQYF
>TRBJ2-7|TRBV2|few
CASSGQGEGEQYF
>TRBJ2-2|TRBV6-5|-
CASTPRAGRSTGELFF
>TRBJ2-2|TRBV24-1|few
CATSEGTGFTGELFF
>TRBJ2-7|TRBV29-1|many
CSVRQGAMDEQYF
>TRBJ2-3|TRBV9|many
CASSVAGPSTDTQYF
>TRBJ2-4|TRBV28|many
CASSLYGDLDIQYF
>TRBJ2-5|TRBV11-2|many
CASSKRTGQETQYF
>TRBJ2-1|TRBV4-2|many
CASSQVAGRENEQFF
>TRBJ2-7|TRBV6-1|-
CASSSSYYEQYF
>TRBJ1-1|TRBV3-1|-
CASSQVSSAEAFF
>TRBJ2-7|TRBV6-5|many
CASSLAAGFSHEQYF
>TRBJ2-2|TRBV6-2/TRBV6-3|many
CASTHSGRRTGELFF
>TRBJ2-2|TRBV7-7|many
CASSKGGQGSTGELFF
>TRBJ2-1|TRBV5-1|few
CASSWQQGENEQFF
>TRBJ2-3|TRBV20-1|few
CSASLTGTSGSIGTQYF
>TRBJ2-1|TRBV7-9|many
CASSHRLAGEFNEQFF
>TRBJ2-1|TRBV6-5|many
CASSYRPPSGGYEQFF
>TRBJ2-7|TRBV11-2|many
CASSFLPGLAGGGVQYF
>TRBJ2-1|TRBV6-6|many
CASRTSGTSGSFSYNEQFF
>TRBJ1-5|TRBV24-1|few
CATSERDWLQPQHF
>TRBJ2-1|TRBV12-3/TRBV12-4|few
CASSLVAGGPNEQFF
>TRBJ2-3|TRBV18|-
CASSPPTATSTDTQYF
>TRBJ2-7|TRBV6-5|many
CASSYKSYEQYF
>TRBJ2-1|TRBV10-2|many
CASSLTTGGSNEQFF
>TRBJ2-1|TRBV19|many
CASRLARGSYNEQFF
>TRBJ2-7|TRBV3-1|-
CASSQGGEAYEQYF
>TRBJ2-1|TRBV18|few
CASSQLAGGEDEQFF